These 14 T cell receptor beta chains originate from one sample sequenced in a study of blood T cell repertoires in COVID-19. Profiling relied on immunoSEQ multiplex PCR, and the TCRdb table lists in-frame clones only, not all of them. The table lists 70,000 or so clones, about 82% of them singletons. Source material: peripheral blood. These receptors were collected from a human donor in a cohort sampled during active COVID-19.

The chain carries TRBV10-3 and TRBJ1-5, with D tentatively TRBD1 (5 bases). CDR1 is ENHRY and CDR2 is SYGVKD in the germline V gene. V lost 6 bases and J lost 0, with 9 bases in between. This CDR3 spans 14 amino acids. CDR3 protein: CAISETDSNQPQHF. The CDR3, as DNA: TGTGCCATCAGCGAGACAGATAGCAATCAGCCCCAGCATTTT.

This clone showed up just a few times. This sequence joins TRBV6-5 and TRBJ2-5, with 8 nucleotides matching TRBD1. V was clipped by 5 bases and J by 5 bases; unmatched bases: 4. The CDR3 spans 13 residues. Looked up from germline, CDR1 is MNHEY and CDR2 is SVGAGI. CDR3 in amino acids: CASSNTGGETQYF. The CDR3, as DNA: TGTGCCAGCAGTAACACAGGGGGGGAGACCCAGTACTTC.

This clone was observed a handful of times. The chain couples TRBV28 to TRBJ1-1; D call uncertain. V lost 9 bases, J lost 0 bases, and 5 bases lay in between. The CDR3 totals 11 residues. Germline lookup yields CDR1 MDHEN and CDR2 SYDVKM. The CDR3: CASVMNTEAFF. CDR3 coding DNA: TGTGCCAGTGTTATGAACACTGAAGCTTTCTTT.

V is TRBV28 and J is TRBJ1-4; possibly TRBD1 for D (6 bases). The germline gives CDR1 MDHEN, CDR2 SYDVKM. This CDR3 has 15 residues. V shed 2 bases and J shed 10 bases, with 17 bases lying between them. The CDR3 loop is CASSLRGLVVGKLFF. For the CDR3, the DNA is TGTGCCAGCAGTTTAAGGGGGTTGGTGGTTGGAAAACTGTTTTTT.

The table lists this clone with a few counts. The chain joins TRBV7-9 to TRBJ2-4, with D possibly being TRBD1 (7 bases). V lost 5 bases and J 1 base, leaving 12 bases between the germline ends. CDR1 and CDR2 from the germline V gene are SEHNR and FQNEAQ (reference sequence). There are 15 residues in the CDR3. DNA for the CDR3: TGTGCCAGCAGCAAATCAGGGGGGGCCAAAAACATTCAGTACTTC. Protein sequence: CASSKSGGAKNIQYF.

The chain joins TRBV9 to TRBJ2-2; possible D gene TRBD2, 6 bases. The length of the CDR3 is 16 residues. V was trimmed by 3 bases and J by 0 bases, leaving 12 bases between them. In germline, CDR1 is SGDLS, CDR2 YYNGEE. The DNA for the CDR3 is TGTGCCAGCAGCGCCCGGGACTTGCCGAACACCGGGGAGCTGTTTTTT. This gives the protein CASSARDLPNTGELFF.

The chain joins TRBV11-2 to TRBJ2-1; maybe TRBD1 (5 bases). Trimming took 1 base from V and 1 from J, leaving 8 bases between them. Germline CDR1 SGHAT, CDR2 FQNNGV. The CDR3 spans 15 residues. The CDR3 sequence: CASSLGGRSYNEQFF. The CDR3 DNA sequence: TGTGCCAGCAGCTTAGGGGGCAGATCCTACAATGAGCAGTTCTTC. The full variable domain, its missing parts supplied by reference TRBV11-2 and TRBJ2-1, is EAGVAQSPRYKIIEKRQSVAFWCNPISGHATLYWYQQILGQGPKLLIQFQNNGVVDDSQLPKDRFSAERLKGVDSTLKIQPAKLEDSAVYLCASSLGGRSYNEQFFGPGTRLTVL.

The V gene is TRBV30, the J gene TRBJ2-6; 10 nucleotides align to TRBD1. V gave up 7 bases and J gave up 1 base; unmatched junction bases: 7. Germline CDR1 is GTSNPN and CDR2 is SVGIG (reference sequence). The CDR3 runs 16 residues. For the CDR3, the DNA is TGTGCCTCGGGAGACAGGGGGCTTTCTGGGGCCAACGTCCTGACTTTC. Protein product: CASGDRGLSGANVLTF.

CDR3 in amino acids: CASRIRSGGSNYGYTF. CDR3 DNA sequence: TGTGCCAGCAGAATCCGAAGCGGGGGGAGCAACTATGGCTACACCTTC. The chain uses TRBV27 and TRBJ1-2, with D possibly being TRBD1 (5 bases). V was trimmed by 6 bases and J by 2 bases, leaving 19 bases between them. The CDR3 extends over 16 amino acids. From germline, CDR1 is MNHEY and CDR2 SMNVEV (reference sequence).

The rearrangement joins TRBV2 to TRBJ1-4; the match to TRBD1 covers 7 bases. The CDR3 spans 14 residues. Trimming at V came to 4 bases and at J to 4 bases, leaving 3 bases not matched to a gene. Germline V gene sequence: CDR1 SNHLY, CDR2 FYNNEI. CDR3 nucleotide sequence: TGTGCCAGCAGTGTTGGGACAGATAATGAAAAACTGTTTTTT. This translates into CASSVGTDNEKLFF.

The chain links TRBV7-2 to TRBJ1-1; 8 bases align to TRBD1. Germline loops: CDR1 SGHTA, CDR2 FQGNSA. The CDR3 length is 14 residues. The V and J ends lost 5 bases and 1 base, in that order; junction bases with no gene match: 3. CDR3 coding DNA: TGTGCCAGCAGCGAGACAGGGGCGAACACTGAAGCTTTCTTT. It codes for CASSETGANTEAFF.

The chain joins TRBV4-3 to TRBJ2-6, with D perhaps matching TRBD1 (6 bases). V was shortened by 2 bases and J by 2 bases, with 10 bases between the two germline ends. The V gene's germline CDR1 is LGHNA and CDR2 YSLEER. This CDR3 is 16 amino acids long. CDR3 coding DNA: TGCGCCAGCAGCCAATCACAGGGCACTGGGGCCAACGTCCTGACTTTC. It codes for CASSQSQGTGANVLTF.

The chain has TRBV28 and TRBJ1-2, with D perhaps matching TRBD1 (6 bases). Germline V gives CDR1 MDHEN, CDR2 SYDVKM. The CDR3 loop spans 13 amino acids. The V and J ends lost 5 bases and 8 bases respectively, with 15 bases between them. CDR3: CASSAGGLGGYTF. The DNA for the CDR3 is TGTGCCAGCAGTGCGGGGGGCTTAGGAGGCTACACCTTC.

The chain links TRBV5-1 to TRBJ2-1, with unresolved D. Germline V gene sequence: CDR1 SGHRS, CDR2 YFSETQ. V lost 4 bases and J lost 0, with 17 bases in between. This CDR3 comprises 17 residues. The CDR3 coding sequence is TGCGCCAGCAGCCTAGATCCCGGGTCCAGCTCCTACAATGAGCAGTTCTTC. This encodes CASSLDPGSSSYNEQFF.